This T cell receptor (beta chain) emerged from a study of response to subunit inactivated influenza vaccine listed by TCRdb under 2018. Background on the whole study: Deep quantitative T cell receptor repertoire profiling was used in the study to track responses to a trivalent subunit inactivated influenza vaccine.

Library creation used RT-PCR. Sequencing was carried out with an Illumina HiSeq 2500. TCRdb reprocessing: public reads trimmed at Q25 with fastp, clones called with MiXCR, in-frame beta chains kept. Each CDR3 protein appears once, grouped with its most common genes and DNA. This sample is represented by about 540,000 distinct CDR3 sequences; approximately 20% of them were singletons. Jointly, the top ten make up roughly 2.8% of the sample. About this clonotype itself: Its target antigen remains unknown. Per-base qualities were not stored, and no clone one base away is much larger.

On the study overall, not on this receptor specifically: It was suggested by the authors that each seasonal influenza vaccination may recruit only a limited number of new T cells.

The CDR3 spans 18 residues, from the cysteine through the phenylalanine. Here the CDR3 DNA is all that survives: 54 bases in frame from base 1. A distance of 19 bases separates the germline ends of V and J, which lose 0 bases and 1 base respectively. CDR1 and CDR2 are read off the germline V gene as SGHRS and YFSETQ. Another study also made use of these data, one on T cells expressing NK-cell markers. The second study also describes: 5'RACE template switching, by which a universal primer site and unique molecular identifiers were added, was used to make TCR beta cDNA libraries. In sorted CD3+CD56+NKG2C+, CD3+CD56+NKG2C- and CD3+CD56-NKG2C+ T-cell subsets from about eight donors, TCR beta-chain repertoires were profiled. Of the eight sequenced donors, seven were found to be HCMV-seropositive and one was found to be HCMV-seronegative. To restrict sorting to alphabetaTCR-expressing T cells, an anti-gammadeltaTCR antibody was added in several experiments. In five to seven donors, the dominant CD3+CD56+NKG2C+ clonotypes were found to rank among the top 10 CD8+ clonotypes and to make up roughly 1.0-8% of CD8+ T cells. Those dominant clonotypes were again the most abundant among CD3+CD56-NKG2C+ cells in several donors, at about 25-65%. Whether the expanded NKG2C-expressing T cell clones were specific for HCMV antigens was left unclear. All eight donors whose samples were sequenced were randomly selected healthy volunteers, three of them men and five women. HCMV-specific IgG was detected in serum with a commercial ELISA kit to determine HCMV serostatus. Ficoll density gradient centrifugation was used to isolate peripheral blood mononuclear cells from blood. CD4+ and CD8+ T cells were isolated from PBMC by magnetic immunoseparation with Miltenyi isolation kits. Synthesis of cDNA was primed from the TCR beta constant segment and was followed by two consecutive PCR amplification steps. Illumina HiSeq 2000/2500, MiSeq or NextSeq was used to sequence libraries as 2 x 150 bp reads. Reads were demultiplexed and grouped by UMI with MIGEC, and clonotypes were assembled and quantified with MiTCR. To remove erroneous sequences, TCR cDNA sequences were retained only when supported by two or more reads. The tcR package was used for downstream repertoire analysis, and clonotypes were matched between fractions using CDR3 nucleotide sequence together with V segment. VDJmatch was used to annotate antigen specificity against VDJdb, with one amino acid substitution in CDR3 allowed.

The receptor comes from a man in his fifties or sixties who received an inactivated influenza vaccine. Donor details come from another sample of the same person, matched by shared clones. The sequence joins TRBV5-1 to TRBJ1-2; the D region possibly corresponds to TRBD1 (5 bases align). The specimen was CD4+ T cells sorted from PBMCs, collected approximately 12 days after vaccination. The CDR3 loop reads CASSLGGFYSTINYGYTF. The sequenced DNA is TGCGCCAGCAGCTTGGGGGGGTTCTACAGCACGATTAACTATGGCTACACCTTC. With the rest looked up from the reference TRBV5-1 and TRBJ1-2 genes rather than sequenced, the full variable domain is KAGVTQTPRYLIKTRGQQVTLSCSPISGHRSVSWYQQTPGQGLQFLFEYFSETQRNKGNFPGRFSGRQFSNSRSEMNVSTLELGDSALYLCASSLGGFYSTINYGYTFGSGTRLTVV.